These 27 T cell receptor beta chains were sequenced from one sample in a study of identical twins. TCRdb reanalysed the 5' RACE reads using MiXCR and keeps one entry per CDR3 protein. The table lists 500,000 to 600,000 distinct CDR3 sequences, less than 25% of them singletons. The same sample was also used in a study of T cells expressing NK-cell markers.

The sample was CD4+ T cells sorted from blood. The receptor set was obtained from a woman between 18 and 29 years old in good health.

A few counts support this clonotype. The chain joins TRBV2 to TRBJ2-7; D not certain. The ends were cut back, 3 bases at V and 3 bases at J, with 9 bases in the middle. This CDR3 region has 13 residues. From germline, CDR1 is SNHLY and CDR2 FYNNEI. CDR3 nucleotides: TGTGCCAGCAGTGAGTCGTTGGGCTACGAGCAGTACTTC. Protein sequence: CASSESLGYEQYF.

This chain's CDR3 is CSAREGRAGGLRRNEQFF. CDR3 bases: TGCAGTGCTAGAGAGGGTAGAGCGGGGGGGCTGAGGAGGAATGAGCAGTTCTTC. V gene TRBV20-1 combines with J gene TRBJ2-1; 10 positions agree with TRBD2. The CDR3 extends over 18 amino acids. With 0 bases clipped from V and 7 bases from J, the junction kept 15 bases outside the gene matches. The V gene's germline CDR1 is DFQATT and CDR2 SNEGSKA (reference sequence).

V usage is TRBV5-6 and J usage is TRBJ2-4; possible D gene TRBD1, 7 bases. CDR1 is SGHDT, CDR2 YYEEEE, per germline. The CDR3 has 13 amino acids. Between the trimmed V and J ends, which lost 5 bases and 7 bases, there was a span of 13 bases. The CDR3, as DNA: TGTGCCAGCAGGGAGACAGGGAGGAACATTCAGTACTTC. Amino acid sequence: CASRETGRNIQYF.

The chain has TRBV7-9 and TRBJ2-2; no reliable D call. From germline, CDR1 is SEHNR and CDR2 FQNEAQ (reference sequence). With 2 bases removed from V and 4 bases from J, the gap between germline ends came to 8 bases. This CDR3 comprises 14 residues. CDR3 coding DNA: TGTGCCAGCAGCTTAATCAGGTCCACCGGGGAGCTGTTTTTT. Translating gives CASSLIRSTGELFF. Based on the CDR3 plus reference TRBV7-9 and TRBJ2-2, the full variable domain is DTGVSQNPRHKITKRGQNVTFRCDPISEHNRLYWYRQTLGQGPEFLTYFQNEAQLEKSRLLSDRFSAERPKGSFSTLEIQRTEQGDSAMYLCASSLIRSTGELFFGEGSRLTVL.

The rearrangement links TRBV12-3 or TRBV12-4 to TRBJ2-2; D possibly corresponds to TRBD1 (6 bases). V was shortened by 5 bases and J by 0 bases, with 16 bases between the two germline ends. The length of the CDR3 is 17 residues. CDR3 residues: CASSQPGHTANTGELFF. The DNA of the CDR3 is TGTGCCAGCAGTCAACCGGGACACACAGCGAACACCGGGGAGCTGTTTTTT.

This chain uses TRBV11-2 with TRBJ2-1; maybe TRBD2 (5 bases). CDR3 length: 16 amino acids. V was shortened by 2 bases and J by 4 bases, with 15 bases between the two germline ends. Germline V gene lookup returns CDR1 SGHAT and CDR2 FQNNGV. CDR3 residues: CASSLRPGWDYNEQFF. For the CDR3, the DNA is TGTGCCAGCAGCTTAAGGCCGGGATGGGATTACAATGAGCAGTTCTTC.

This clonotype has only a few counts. The CDR3: CSASSWDRGQKQYF. DNA for the CDR3: TGCAGTGCCTCGAGCTGGGACAGGGGGCAAAAGCAGTACTTC. The genes are TRBV20-1 and TRBJ2-7; 12 bases agree with TRBD1. In germline, CDR1 is DFQATT, CDR2 SNEGSKA (reference sequence). The CDR3 totals 14 residues. The junction had 11 bases not matched to a gene; V was cut back by 6 bases and J by 8 bases.

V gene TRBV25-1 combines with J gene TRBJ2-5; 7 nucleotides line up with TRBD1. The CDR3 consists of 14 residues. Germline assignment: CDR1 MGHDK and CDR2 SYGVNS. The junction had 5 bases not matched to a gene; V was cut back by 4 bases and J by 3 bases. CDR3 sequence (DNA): TGTGCCAGCAGTGCGCCGGGACAGAAAGAGACCCAGTACTTC. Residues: CASSAPGQKETQYF.

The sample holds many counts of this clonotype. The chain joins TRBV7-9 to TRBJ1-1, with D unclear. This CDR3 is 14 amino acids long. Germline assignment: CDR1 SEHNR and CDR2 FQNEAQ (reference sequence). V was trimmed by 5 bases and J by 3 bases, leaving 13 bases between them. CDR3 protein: CASSPGLRDTEAFF. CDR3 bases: TGTGCCAGCAGCCCAGGTCTGAGGGACACTGAAGCTTTCTTT.

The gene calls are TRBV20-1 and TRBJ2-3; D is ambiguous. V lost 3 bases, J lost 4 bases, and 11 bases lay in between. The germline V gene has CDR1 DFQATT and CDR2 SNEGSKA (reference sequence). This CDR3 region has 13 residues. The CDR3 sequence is CSASLPGADTQYF. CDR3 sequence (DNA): TGCAGTGCTAGTTTACCGGGCGCAGATACGCAGTATTTT.

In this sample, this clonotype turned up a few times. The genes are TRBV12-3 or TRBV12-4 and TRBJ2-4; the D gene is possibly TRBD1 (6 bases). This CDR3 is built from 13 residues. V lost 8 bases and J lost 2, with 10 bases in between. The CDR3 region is CASGTGTKNIQYF. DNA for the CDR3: TGTGCCAGCGGCACAGGGACCAAAAACATTCAGTACTTC.

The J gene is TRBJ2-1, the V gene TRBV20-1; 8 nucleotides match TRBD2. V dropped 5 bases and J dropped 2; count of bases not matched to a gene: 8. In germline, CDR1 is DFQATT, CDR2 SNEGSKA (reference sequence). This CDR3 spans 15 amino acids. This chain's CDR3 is CSARPGLGTYNEQFF. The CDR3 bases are TGCAGTGCTCGCCCGGGACTAGGGACCTACAATGAGCAGTTCTTC.

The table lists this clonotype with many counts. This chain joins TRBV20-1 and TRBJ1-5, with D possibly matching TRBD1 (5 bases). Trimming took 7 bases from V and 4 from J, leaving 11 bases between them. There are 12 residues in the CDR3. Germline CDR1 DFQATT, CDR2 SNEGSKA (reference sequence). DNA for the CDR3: TGCAGTGGAGCGGGGGGGAATCAGCCCCAGCATTTT. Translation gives CSGAGGNQPQHF.

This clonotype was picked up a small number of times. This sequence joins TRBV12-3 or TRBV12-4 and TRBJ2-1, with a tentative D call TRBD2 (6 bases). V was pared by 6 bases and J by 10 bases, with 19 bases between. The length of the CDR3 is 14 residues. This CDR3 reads CASRAGPATSEQFF. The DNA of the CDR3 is TGTGCCAGCAGGGCGGGACCCGCAACTAGCGAGCAGTTCTTC.

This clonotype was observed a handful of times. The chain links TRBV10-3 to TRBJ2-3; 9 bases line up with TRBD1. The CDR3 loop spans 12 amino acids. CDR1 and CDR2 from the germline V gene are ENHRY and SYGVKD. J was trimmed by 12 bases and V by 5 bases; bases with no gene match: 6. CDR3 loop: CAISYGTGLQYF. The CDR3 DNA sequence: TGTGCCATCAGTTACGGGACAGGGCTCCAGTATTTT.

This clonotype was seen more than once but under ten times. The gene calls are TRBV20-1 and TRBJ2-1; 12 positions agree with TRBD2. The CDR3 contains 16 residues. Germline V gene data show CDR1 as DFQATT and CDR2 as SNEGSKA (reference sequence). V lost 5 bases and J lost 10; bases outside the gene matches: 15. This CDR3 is CSAPITLAGGNWEQFF. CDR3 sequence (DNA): TGCAGTGCTCCAATCACCCTAGCGGGAGGGAATTGGGAGCAGTTCTTC.

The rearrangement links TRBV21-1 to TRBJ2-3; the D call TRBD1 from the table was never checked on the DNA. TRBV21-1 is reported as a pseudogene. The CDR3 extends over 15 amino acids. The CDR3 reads CASPLTATTGDTQYF. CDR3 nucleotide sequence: TGTGCCAGCCCCCTGACGGCGACAACTGGAGATACGCAGTATTTT.

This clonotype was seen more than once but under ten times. CDR3 region: CASSLVGGPTISYEQYF. CDR3 coding DNA: TGTGCCAGCAGCTTGGTGGGAGGCCCCACTATCTCCTACGAGCAGTACTTC. This chain joins TRBV7-2 and TRBJ2-7, with D possibly matching TRBD2 (6 bases). This CDR3 is built from 17 residues. The germline CDR1 and CDR2 sequences are SGHTA and FQGNSA. Trimming took off 3 bases at V and 0 bases at J, with 18 bases between the two ends.

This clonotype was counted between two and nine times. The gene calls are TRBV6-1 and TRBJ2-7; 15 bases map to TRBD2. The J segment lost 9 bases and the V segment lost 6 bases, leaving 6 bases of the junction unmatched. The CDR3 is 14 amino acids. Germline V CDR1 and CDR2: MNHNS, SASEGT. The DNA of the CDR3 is TGTGCCAGCAGGAGGACTAGCGGGAGGGCCGGGCAGTACTTC. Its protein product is CASRRTSGRAGQYF.

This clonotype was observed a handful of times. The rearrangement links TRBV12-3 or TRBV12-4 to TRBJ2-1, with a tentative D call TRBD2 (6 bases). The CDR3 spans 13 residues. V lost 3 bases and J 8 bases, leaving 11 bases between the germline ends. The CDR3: CASSLLGGDEQFF. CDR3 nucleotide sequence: TGTGCCAGCAGTTTGCTTGGCGGGGATGAGCAGTTCTTC.

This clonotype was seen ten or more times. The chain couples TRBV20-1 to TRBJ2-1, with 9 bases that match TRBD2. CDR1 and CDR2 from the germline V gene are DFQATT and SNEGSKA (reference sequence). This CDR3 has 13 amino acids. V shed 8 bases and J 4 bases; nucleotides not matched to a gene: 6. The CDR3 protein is CSKLAGLYNEQFF. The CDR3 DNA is TGCAGTAAGCTAGCGGGACTATACAATGAGCAGTTCTTC.

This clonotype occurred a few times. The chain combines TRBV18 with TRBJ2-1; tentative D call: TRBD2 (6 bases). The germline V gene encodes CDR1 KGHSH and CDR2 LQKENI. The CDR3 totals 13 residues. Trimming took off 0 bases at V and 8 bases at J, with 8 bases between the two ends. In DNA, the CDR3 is TGTGCCAGCTCACCACCGGGGGAGGATGAGCAGTTCTTC. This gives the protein CASSPPGEDEQFF.

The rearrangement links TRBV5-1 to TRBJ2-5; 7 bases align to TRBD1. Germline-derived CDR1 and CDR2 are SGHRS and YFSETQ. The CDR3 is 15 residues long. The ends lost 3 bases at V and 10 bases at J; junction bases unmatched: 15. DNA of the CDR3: TGCGCCAGCAGCTCCTACCCCCGGGACAGTCCGGACCAGTACTTC. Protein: CASSSYPRDSPDQYF.

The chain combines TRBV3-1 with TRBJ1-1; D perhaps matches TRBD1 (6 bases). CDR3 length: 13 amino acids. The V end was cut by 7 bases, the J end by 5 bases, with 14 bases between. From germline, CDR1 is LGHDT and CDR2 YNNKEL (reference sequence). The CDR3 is CASTRLGTTEAFF. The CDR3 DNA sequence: TGTGCCAGCACCCGGCTGGGGACAACTGAAGCTTTCTTT.

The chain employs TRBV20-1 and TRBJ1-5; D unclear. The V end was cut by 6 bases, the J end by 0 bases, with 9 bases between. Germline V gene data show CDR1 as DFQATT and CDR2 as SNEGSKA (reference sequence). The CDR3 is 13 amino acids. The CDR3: CSATEFSNQPQHF. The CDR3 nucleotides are TGCAGTGCGACGGAGTTTAGCAATCAGCCCCAGCATTTT.

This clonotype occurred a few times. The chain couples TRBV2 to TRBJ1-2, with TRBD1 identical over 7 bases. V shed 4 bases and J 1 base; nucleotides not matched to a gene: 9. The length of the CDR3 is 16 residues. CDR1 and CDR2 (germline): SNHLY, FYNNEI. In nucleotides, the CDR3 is TGTGCCAGCAGTGGAAGGGGGCAGGGGTATAACTATGGCTACACCTTC. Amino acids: CASSGRGQGYNYGYTF.

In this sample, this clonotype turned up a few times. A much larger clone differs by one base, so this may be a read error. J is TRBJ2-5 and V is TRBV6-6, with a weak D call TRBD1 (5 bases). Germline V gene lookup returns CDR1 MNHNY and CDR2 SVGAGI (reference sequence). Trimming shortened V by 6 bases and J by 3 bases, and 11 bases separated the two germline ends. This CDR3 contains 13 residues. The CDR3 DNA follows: TGTGCCAGCAGCTTGACAGTGGAAGAGACCCAGTACTTC. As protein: CASSLTVEETQYF.